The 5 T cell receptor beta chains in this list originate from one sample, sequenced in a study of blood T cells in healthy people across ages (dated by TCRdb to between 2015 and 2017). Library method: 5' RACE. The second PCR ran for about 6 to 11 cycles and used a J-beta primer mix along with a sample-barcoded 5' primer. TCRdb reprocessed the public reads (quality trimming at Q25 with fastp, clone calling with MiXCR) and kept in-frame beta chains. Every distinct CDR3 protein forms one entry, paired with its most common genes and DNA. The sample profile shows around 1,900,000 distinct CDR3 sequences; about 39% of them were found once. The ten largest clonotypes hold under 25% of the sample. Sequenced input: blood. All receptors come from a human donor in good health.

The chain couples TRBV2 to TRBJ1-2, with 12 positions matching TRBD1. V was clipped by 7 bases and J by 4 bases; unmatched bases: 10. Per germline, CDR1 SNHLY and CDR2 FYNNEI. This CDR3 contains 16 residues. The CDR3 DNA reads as TGTGCCAGCATCCTGGGACAGGGGGCGATTTTCTATGGCTACACCTTC. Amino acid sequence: CASILGQGAIFYGYTF.

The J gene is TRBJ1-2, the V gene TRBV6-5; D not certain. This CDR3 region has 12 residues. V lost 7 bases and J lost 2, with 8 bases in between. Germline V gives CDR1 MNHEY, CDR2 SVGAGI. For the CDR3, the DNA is TGTGCCAGCACGAATAGGAACTATGGCTACACCTTC. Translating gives CASTNRNYGYTF.

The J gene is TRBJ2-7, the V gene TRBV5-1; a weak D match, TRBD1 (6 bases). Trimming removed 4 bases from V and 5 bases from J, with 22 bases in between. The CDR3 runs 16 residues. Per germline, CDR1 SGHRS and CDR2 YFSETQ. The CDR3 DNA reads TGCGCCAGCAGCCCAGGCCTGGTACAGGGTGTCCACGAGCAGTACTTC. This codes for CASSPGLVQGVHEQYF.

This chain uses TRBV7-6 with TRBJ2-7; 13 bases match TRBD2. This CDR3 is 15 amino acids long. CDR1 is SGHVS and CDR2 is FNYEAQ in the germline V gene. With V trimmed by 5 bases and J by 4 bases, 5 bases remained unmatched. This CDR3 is CASSGGTSGVYEQYF. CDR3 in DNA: TGTGCCAGCAGCGGTGGGACTAGCGGGGTATACGAGCAGTACTTC.

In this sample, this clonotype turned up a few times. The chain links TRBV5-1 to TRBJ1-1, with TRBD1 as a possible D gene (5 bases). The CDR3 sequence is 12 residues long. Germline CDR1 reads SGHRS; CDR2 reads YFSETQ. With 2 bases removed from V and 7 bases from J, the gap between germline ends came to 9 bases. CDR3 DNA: TGCGCCAGCAGCTTTACAGGTCTTGAAGCTTTCTTT. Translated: CASSFTGLEAFF.